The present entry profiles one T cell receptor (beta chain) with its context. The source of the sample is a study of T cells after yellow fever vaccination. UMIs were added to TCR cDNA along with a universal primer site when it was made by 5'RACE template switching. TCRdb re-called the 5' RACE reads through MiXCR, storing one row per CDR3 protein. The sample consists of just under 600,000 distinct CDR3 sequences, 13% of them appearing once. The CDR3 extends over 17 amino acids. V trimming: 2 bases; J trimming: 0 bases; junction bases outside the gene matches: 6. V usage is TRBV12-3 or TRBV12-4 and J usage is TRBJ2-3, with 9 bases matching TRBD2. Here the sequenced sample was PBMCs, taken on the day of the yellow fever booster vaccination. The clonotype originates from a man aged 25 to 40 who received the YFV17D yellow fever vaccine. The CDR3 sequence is CASSLSGTSTSTDTQYF. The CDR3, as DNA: TGTGCCAGCAGTTTATCGGGGACTAGCACTAGCACAGATACGCAGTATTTT.